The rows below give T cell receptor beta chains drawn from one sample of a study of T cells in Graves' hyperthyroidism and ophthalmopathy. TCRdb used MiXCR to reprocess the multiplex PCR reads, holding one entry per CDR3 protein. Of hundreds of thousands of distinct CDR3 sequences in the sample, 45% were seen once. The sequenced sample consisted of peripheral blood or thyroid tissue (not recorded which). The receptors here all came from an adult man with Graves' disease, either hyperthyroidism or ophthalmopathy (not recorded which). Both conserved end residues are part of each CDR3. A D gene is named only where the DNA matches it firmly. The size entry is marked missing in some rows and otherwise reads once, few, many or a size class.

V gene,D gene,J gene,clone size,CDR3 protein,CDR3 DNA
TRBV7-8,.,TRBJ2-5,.,CASSLGPYF,TGTGCCAGCAGCTTAGGACCGTACTTC
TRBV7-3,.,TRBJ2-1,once,CASSQQVGHEQFF,TGTGCCAGCAGCCAACAGGTGGGCCATGAGCAGTTCTTC
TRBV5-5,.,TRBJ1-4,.,CASSGSGSTNEKLLF,TGTGCCAGCAGCGGGTCAGGGTCAACTAATGAAAAACTGCTTTTT
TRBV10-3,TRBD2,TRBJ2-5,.,CAISEEELAGETQYF,TGTGCCATCAGTGAAGAGGAGCTAGCGGGAGAGACCCAGTACTTC
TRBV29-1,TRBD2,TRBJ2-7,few,CSVSRTSGRDPYEQYF,TGCAGCGTTTCCCGGACTAGCGGGAGAGACCCCTACGAGCAGTACTTC
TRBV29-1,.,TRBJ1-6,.,CSVVLGDTNSPLHF,TGCAGCGTTGTCTTGGGTGACACTAATTCACCCCTCCACTTT
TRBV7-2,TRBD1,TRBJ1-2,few,CASSYRGQSGYTF,TGTGCCAGCAGCTACAGGGGGCAGAGTGGCTACACCTTC
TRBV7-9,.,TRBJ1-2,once,CASSQERLEYYGYTF,TGTGCCAGCAGCCAAGAAAGGTTGGAGTACTATGGCTACACCTTC
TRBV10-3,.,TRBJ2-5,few,CAISESRGAQETQYF,TGTGCCATCAGTGAGTCCAGGGGCGCCCAAGAGACCCAGTACTTC
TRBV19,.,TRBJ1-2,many,CASSIADSYGYTF,TGTGCCAGTAGTATCGCGGACAGCTATGGCTACACCTTC
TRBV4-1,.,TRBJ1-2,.,CASSQVVPDNYGYTF,TGCGCCAGCAGCCAAGTCGTTCCTGACAACTATGGCTACACCTTC
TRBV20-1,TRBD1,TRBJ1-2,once,CSATPGQGTGGYTF,TGCAGTGCGACTCCGGGACAGGGTACGGGCGGCTACACCTTC
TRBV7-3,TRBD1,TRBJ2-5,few,CASSVQGGETQYF,TGTGCCAGCAGCGTACAGGGGGGAGAGACCCAGTACTTC
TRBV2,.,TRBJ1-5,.,CASSEQLSNQPQHF,TGTGCCAGCAGTGAACAGCTTAGCAATCAGCCCCAGCATTTT
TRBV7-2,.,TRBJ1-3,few,CASSLTGTLGNTIYF,TGTGCCAGCAGCTTGACCGGGACATTGGGAAACACCATATATTTT
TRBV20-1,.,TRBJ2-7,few,CSARDGRFDSYEQYF,TGCAGTGCTAGAGATGGAAGGTTCGACTCCTACGAGCAGTACTTC
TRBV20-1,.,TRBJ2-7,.,CSARGEGSYEQYF,TGCAGTGCTAGAGGAGAGGGGAGCTACGAGCAGTACTTC
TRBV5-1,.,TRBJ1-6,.,CASSLGVYNSPLHF,TGTGCCAGCAGCTTAGGGGTGTATAATTCACCCCTCCACTTT
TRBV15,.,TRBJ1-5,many,CATSRVDQSNQPQHF,TGTGCCACCAGCAGAGTAGACCAGAGCAATCAGCCCCAGCATTTT
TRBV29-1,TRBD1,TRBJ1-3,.,CSRLSGTAYGYTIYF,TGCAGTCGGTTGTCCGGGACAGCCTATGGCTACACCATATATTTT
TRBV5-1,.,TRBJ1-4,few,CASSSRPPATNEKLFF,TGCGCCAGCAGCTCCAGGCCTCCCGCAACTAATGAAAAACTGTTTTTT
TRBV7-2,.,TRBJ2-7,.,CASSPVQDYEQYF,TGTGCCAGCAGCCCGGTCCAGGATTACGAGCAGTACTTC
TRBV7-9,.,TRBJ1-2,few,CASSLTQGNYGYTF,TGTGCCAGCAGCCTAACCCAGGGAAACTATGGCTACACCTTC
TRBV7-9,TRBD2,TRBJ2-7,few,CASSLGGESSYEQYF,TGTGCCAGCAGCCTCGGGGGGGAGTCCTCCTACGAGCAGTACTTC
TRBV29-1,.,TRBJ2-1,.,CSVRLARSYNEQFF,TGCAGCGTTCGGCTAGCGCGTTCCTACAATGAGCAGTTCTTC
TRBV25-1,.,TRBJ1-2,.,CASSPGTDSYGYTF,TGTGCCAGCAGTCCTGGGACCGACTCATATGGCTACACCTTC
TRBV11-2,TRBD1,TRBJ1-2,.,CASSPSDRVLGYTF,TGTGCCAGCAGCCCGTCCGACAGGGTATTGGGCTACACCTTC
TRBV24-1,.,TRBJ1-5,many,CATSESQGHQPQHF,TGTGCCACCAGTGAATCTCAGGGCCATCAGCCCCAGCATTTT
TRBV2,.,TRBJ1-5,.,CASSEGRQASSNQPQHF,TGTGCCAGCAGTGAAGGAAGACAGGCAAGTAGCAATCAGCCCCAGCATTTT
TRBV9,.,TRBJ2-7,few,CASSAGETYEQYF,TGTGCCAGCAGCGCGGGCGAAACCTACGAGCAGTACTTC
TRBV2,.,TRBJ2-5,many,CASSDWTLGETQYF,TGTGCCAGCAGTGATTGGACTTTAGGGGAGACCCAGTACTTC
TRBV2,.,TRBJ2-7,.,CASSRRTGTYEQYF,TGTGCCAGCAGTCGTCGGACTGGCACCTACGAGCAGTACTTC
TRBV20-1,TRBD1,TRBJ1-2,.,CSARGRDREAYGYTF,TGCAGTGCTAGAGGGAGGGACAGGGAGGCCTATGGCTACACCTTC
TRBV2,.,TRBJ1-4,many,CASSVGLNEKLFF,TGTGCCAGCAGTGTCGGGCTCAATGAAAAACTGTTTTTT
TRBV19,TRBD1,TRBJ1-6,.,CASSSRTGPNSPLHF,TGTGCCAGTAGTTCCCGGACAGGGCCCAATTCACCCCTCCACTTT
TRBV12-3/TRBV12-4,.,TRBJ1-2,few,CASSPEGEHGYTF,TGTGCCAGCAGCCCTGAGGGGGAGCATGGCTACACCTTC
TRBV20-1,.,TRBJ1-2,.,CSASLSGNYDYTF,TGCAGTGCTAGTCTTTCGGGGAACTATGACTACACCTTC
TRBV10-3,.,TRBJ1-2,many,CAIKGTENYGYTF,TGTGCCATCAAGGGCACAGAAAACTATGGCTACACCTTC
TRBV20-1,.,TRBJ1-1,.,CSASVTTNTEAFF,TGCAGTGCTAGTGTCACTACGAACACTGAAGCTTTCTTT
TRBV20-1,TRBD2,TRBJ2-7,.,CSAGPSGKTYEQYF,TGCAGTGCTGGCCCTAGCGGGAAGACCTACGAGCAGTACTTC
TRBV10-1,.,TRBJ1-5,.,CAPVFSNQPQHF,TGTGCCCCAGTATTTAGCAATCAGCCCCAGCATTTT
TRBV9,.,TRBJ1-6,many,CASSVEMKEPLHF,TGTGCCAGCAGCGTAGAGATGAAGGAACCCCTCCACTTT
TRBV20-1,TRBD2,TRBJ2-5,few,CSARGLAGVQETQYF,TGCAGTGCTAGGGGTCTAGCGGGCGTCCAAGAGACCCAGTACTTC
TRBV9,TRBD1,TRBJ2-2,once,CASSVGQAHSTTGELFF,TGTGCCAGCAGCGTCGGACAGGCGCATTCGACCACCGGGGAGCTGTTTTTT
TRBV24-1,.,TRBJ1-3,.,CASSDLRGGTGNTIYF,TGTGCCAGCAGTGATTTGCGCGGGGGAACTGGAAACACCATATATTTT
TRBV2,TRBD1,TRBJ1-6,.,CASRDRVYNSPLHF,TGTGCCAGCAGAGACAGGGTCTATAATTCACCCCTCCACTTT
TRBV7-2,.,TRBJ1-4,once,CASSFSAYRANEKLFF,TGTGCCAGCAGCTTCAGCGCTTATAGGGCTAATGAAAAACTGTTTTTT
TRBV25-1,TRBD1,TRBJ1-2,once,CASPAGTGNYGYTF,TGTGCCAGCCCCGCCGGGACAGGGAACTATGGCTACACCTTC
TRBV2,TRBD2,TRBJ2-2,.,CASRTGTTDTGELFF,TGTGCCAGCAGAACCGGGACTACGGACACCGGGGAGCTGTTTTTT
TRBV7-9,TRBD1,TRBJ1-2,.,CASSPQGAPYGYTF,TGTGCCAGCAGCCCACAGGGGGCCCCCTATGGCTACACCTTC
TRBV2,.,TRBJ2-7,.,CASILSEGTYEQYF,TGTGCCAGCATTCTGAGCGAGGGGACCTACGAGCAGTACTTC
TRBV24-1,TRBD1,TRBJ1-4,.,CATSDAGQGSDDKLFF,TGTGCCACCAGTGATGCGGGACAGGGATCCGATGATAAACTGTTTTTT
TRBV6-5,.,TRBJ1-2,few,CASSSGWGYTF,TGTGCCAGCAGTTCTGGGTGGGGCTACACCTTC
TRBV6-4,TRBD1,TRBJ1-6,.,CASSDPGGKDSPLHF,TGTGCCAGCAGTGACCCAGGGGGCAAGGATTCACCCCTCCACTTT